This is a list of T cell receptor beta chains from one sample in a study of T cells after yellow fever vaccination. TCRdb re-derived calls from the 5' RACE reads in MiXCR, one entry per CDR3 protein. The sample holds approximately 250,000 distinct CDR3 sequences, roughly 3.7% seen once. The specimen was PBMCs, collected 15 days after the yellow fever booster vaccination. Receptor source: a man aged 18 to 35 who received the YFV17D yellow fever vaccine. The CDR3 runs from the conserved cysteine through the conserved F or W. The D gene is left open where the match is weak. Clone size is shown for a subset of rows, as once, few, many or a class of expanded clone.

d_call	clone_size	v_call	j_call	cdr3_aa	cdr3_nt
TRBD2	many	TRBV5-1	TRBJ2-3	CASSLRVSGGSTDTQYF	TGCGCCAGCAGCTTGAGGGTTAGCGGGGGAAGCACAGATACGCAGTATTTT
.	many	TRBV6-5	TRBJ1-3	CASSYADVAGNTIYF	TGTGCCAGCAGTTACGCAGACGTCGCCGGAAACACCATATATTTT
.	few	TRBV5-1	TRBJ2-1	CASSLTVGAYNEQFF	TGCGCCAGCAGCTTAACAGTGGGGGCCTACAATGAGCAGTTCTTC
TRBD2	few	TRBV6-2/TRBV6-3	TRBJ2-1	CASSHDLTSGLSYNEQFF	TGTGCCAGCAGCCACGACCTTACTAGCGGCCTTTCCTACAATGAGCAGTTCTTC
.	many	TRBV5-1	TRBJ1-2	CASSLEVGNYGYTF	TGCGCCAGCAGCTTGGAGGTGGGAAACTATGGCTACACCTTC
.	many	TRBV5-1	TRBJ1-6	CASSSLPRGPLHF	TGCGCCAGCAGCTCACTCCCCCGGGGCCCCCTCCACTTT
TRBD1	many	TRBV7-8	TRBJ2-5	CASSLVFGRGIRADQETQYF	TGTGCCAGCAGCTTAGTCTTTGGCAGGGGGATTAGAGCGGACCAAGAGACCCAGTACTTC
.	many	TRBV7-6	TRBJ2-7	CASSPEPAYEQYF	TGTGCCAGCAGCCCGGAGCCCGCCTACGAGCAGTACTTC
TRBD2	many	TRBV3-1	TRBJ2-7	CASSQDWLAGAYEQYF	TGTGCCAGCAGCCAAGATTGGCTAGCGGGGGCCTACGAGCAGTACTTC
.	many	TRBV5-1	TRBJ1-2	CASSLHNVRNYGYTF	TGCGCCAGCAGCTTGCACAACGTTAGAAACTATGGCTACACCTTC
.	many	TRBV3-1	TRBJ1-3	CASSQGDGGNTIYF	TGTGCCAGCAGCCAAGGGGACGGTGGAAACACCATATATTTT
.	.	TRBV6-6	TRBJ1-2	CASREVNGYTF	TGTGCCAGCCGTGAGGTGAACGGCTACACCTTC
.	many	TRBV24-1	TRBJ2-1	CATSGTANEQFF	TGTGCCACCAGTGGAACGGCAAATGAGCAGTTCTTC
TRBD1	.	TRBV14	TRBJ2-3	CASSPLAGGKADTQYF	TGTGCCAGCAGCCCGCTTGCAGGGGGCAAGGCAGATACGCAGTATTTT
.	many	TRBV29-1	TRBJ2-2	CSVATTGIPGELFF	TGCAGCGTAGCGACCACAGGTATCCCCGGGGAGCTGTTTTTT
.	many	TRBV9	TRBJ1-2	CASRPPGTTNYGYTF	TGTGCCAGCAGACCTCCCGGGACGACAAACTATGGCTACACCTTC
.	many	TRBV7-3	TRBJ1-2	CASSLKAGHFYGYTF	TGTGCCAGCAGCTTAAAGGCAGGTCACTTCTATGGCTACACCTTC
TRBD1	many	TRBV5-4	TRBJ1-4	CASSLATGVGEKLFF	TGTGCCAGCAGCTTGGCGACAGGGGTAGGGGAAAAACTGTTTTTT
TRBD1	many	TRBV15	TRBJ1-1	CATARGGKNTEAFF	TGTGCCACCGCCCGAGGGGGCAAGAACACTGAAGCTTTCTTT
.	medium-sized	TRBV9	TRBJ2-7	CASSLAGDDYEQYF	TGTGCCAGCAGCTTAGCCGGGGATGACTACGAGCAGTACTTC
.	many	TRBV15	TRBJ2-5	CAAGGFQETQYF	TGTGCCGCCGGGGGCTTCCAAGAGACCCAGTACTTC
.	many	TRBV7-2	TRBJ2-6	CASSLPIQGPISGANVLTF	TGTGCCAGCAGCCTCCCCATACAGGGCCCGATCTCTGGGGCCAACGTCCTGACTTTC
.	many	TRBV7-9	TRBJ2-3	CASSLEGHTDTQYF	TGTGCCAGCAGCCTAGAGGGGCACACAGATACGCAGTATTTT
.	many	TRBV7-2	TRBJ1-1	CASSLAEWQDTEAFF	TGTGCCAGCAGCTTAGCGGAATGGCAGGACACTGAAGCTTTCTTT
TRBD1	few	TRBV7-2	TRBJ2-7	CASSSGTGWEQYF	TGTGCCAGCAGCTCTGGGACAGGGTGGGAGCAGTACTTC
.	many	TRBV6-6	TRBJ2-3	CASRDETDTQYF	TGTGCCAGCAGAGACGAAACAGATACGCAGTATTTT
.	few	TRBV27	TRBJ1-5	CASMPGGNQPQHF	TGTGCCAGCATGCCAGGAGGGAATCAGCCCCAGCATTTT
.	many	TRBV7-2	TRBJ1-1	CASSLVSSLNTEAFF	TGTGCCAGCAGCTTAGTCTCCAGCTTGAACACTGAAGCTTTCTTT
TRBD1	few	TRBV6-2/TRBV6-3	TRBJ1-1	CASQGVKNTEAFF	TGTGCCAGCCAGGGGGTTAAAAACACTGAAGCTTTCTTT
.	many	TRBV10-3	TRBJ1-2	CAISESTANYGYTF	TGTGCCATCAGTGAGTCGACAGCAAACTATGGCTACACCTTC
TRBD1	many	TRBV5-1	TRBJ2-3	CASSLDRGKDTQYF	TGCGCCAGCAGCTTGGACAGGGGGAAGGATACGCAGTATTTT
.	many	TRBV4-3	TRBJ1-2	CASSRDSRYGYTF	TGCGCCAGCAGCCGGGACTCCCGCTATGGCTACACCTTC
.	many	TRBV5-8	TRBJ2-1	CASSWGRVSDEQFF	TGTGCCAGCAGCTGGGGCAGGGTCAGCGATGAGCAGTTCTTC
.	many	TRBV7-9	TRBJ2-4	CASSPPPVNIQYF	TGTGCCAGCAGCCCCCCCCCCGTAAACATTCAGTACTTC
.	many	TRBV20-1	TRBJ1-1	CSARGAAPGTEAFF	TGCAGTGCTAGAGGGGCGGCCCCGGGGACTGAAGCTTTCTTT
TRBD2	many	TRBV4-1	TRBJ2-5	CASSQDHSGQETQYF	TGCGCCAGCAGCCAGGATCATAGCGGGCAAGAGACCCAGTACTTC
TRBD2	few	TRBV5-1	TRBJ2-3	CASSRRLTSGGSTDTQYF	TGCGCCAGCAGCCGAAGACTTACTAGCGGGGGTAGCACAGATACGCAGTATTTT
.	many	TRBV5-1	TRBJ2-5	CASSGDQETQYF	TGCGCCAGCAGCGGGGACCAAGAGACCCAGTACTTC
.	many	TRBV15	TRBJ2-1	CATSSGRSDNEQFF	TGTGCCACCAGCAGTGGACGGTCGGACAATGAGCAGTTCTTC
.	many	TRBV24-1	TRBJ2-3	CATSDPNTNTQYF	TGTGCCACCAGTGATCCCAACACAAATACGCAGTATTTT
.	many	TRBV4-3	TRBJ2-6	CASSQHRLGDTSGANVLTF	TGCGCCAGCAGCCAACATCGTCTGGGGGATACCTCTGGGGCCAACGTCCTGACTTTC
.	many	TRBV7-2	TRBJ2-2	CASSLYQISGELFF	TGTGCCAGCAGCTTATACCAAATTAGCGGGGAGCTGTTTTTT
.	many	TRBV29-1	TRBJ2-7	CSVDSPGIRYEQYF	TGCAGCGTCGACAGCCCGGGGATCCGCTACGAGCAGTACTTC
.	many	TRBV5-1	TRBJ1-2	CASSPGPSKAYLINYGYTF	TGCGCCAGCAGCCCCGGACCCTCTAAAGCTTACCTCATCAACTATGGCTACACCTTC
.	few	TRBV5-1	TRBJ2-2	CASSLYGDATGELFF	TGCGCCAGCAGCTTGTACGGGGATGCGACCGGGGAGCTGTTTTTT
TRBD1	many	TRBV28	TRBJ1-5	CASSLWTGHGPLPQHF	TGTGCCAGCAGTTTATGGACAGGGCACGGCCCCTTACCCCAGCATTTT
.	many	TRBV27	TRBJ2-1	CASRAGSLAYNEQFF	TGTGCCAGCCGCGCGGGATCCTTAGCGTACAATGAGCAGTTCTTC
.	.	TRBV18	TRBJ1-4	CASSSRDLSTNEKLFF	TGTGCCAGCTCATCGAGGGACCTGTCAACTAATGAAAAACTGTTTTTT
.	many	TRBV20-1	TRBJ2-4	CSARDLTGAAKNIQYF	TGCAGTGCTAGAGATCTGACGGGGGCAGCCAAAAACATTCAGTACTTC
.	.	TRBV7-9	TRBJ2-2	CASSPVGSGHTGELFF	TGTGCCAGCAGCCCCGTGGGGAGCGGACACACCGGGGAGCTGTTTTTT
.	many	TRBV11-2	TRBJ1-1	CASSRAPGRNTEAFF	TGTGCCAGCAGCCGCGCCCCGGGCCGGAACACTGAAGCTTTCTTT
TRBD1	many	TRBV7-2	TRBJ1-3	CASSLGGAGGNTIYF	TGTGCCAGCAGCCTAGGGGGCGCGGGGGGAAACACCATATATTTT
.	few	TRBV20-1	TRBJ2-5	CSAGGGTLQETQYF	TGCAGTGCAGGGGGTGGGACTCTGCAAGAGACCCAGTACTTC